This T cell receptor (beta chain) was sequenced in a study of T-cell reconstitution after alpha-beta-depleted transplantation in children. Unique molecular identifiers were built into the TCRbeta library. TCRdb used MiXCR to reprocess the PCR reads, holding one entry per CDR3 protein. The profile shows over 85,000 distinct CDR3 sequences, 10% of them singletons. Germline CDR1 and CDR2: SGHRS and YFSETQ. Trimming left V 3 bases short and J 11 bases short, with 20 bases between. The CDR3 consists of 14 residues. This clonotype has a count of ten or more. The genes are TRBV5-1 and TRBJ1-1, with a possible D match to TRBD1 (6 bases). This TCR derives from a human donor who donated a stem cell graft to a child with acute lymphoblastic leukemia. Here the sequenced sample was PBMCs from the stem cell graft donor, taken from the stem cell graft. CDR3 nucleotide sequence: TGCGCCAGCAGCTCCTTAACCCGACAGGCGGAGGCTTTCTTT. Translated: CASSSLTRQAEAFF.